The sequence of this TCR beta chain was determined in a study of response to subunit inactivated influenza vaccine. This clonotype was seen more than once but under ten times. In TCRdb, the RT-PCR reads were re-called with MiXCR into one record per CDR3 protein. The sample has 590,000 or so distinct CDR3 sequences, 11% to 15% seen once. This material consisted of PBMCs from blood, taken 14 to 15 days before vaccination. The TCR was taken from a man between 45 and 60 years old who received an inactivated influenza vaccine.

The CDR3 spells CASSYSPWTASTANEQFF. The DNA of the CDR3 is TGTGCCAGCAGTTACTCACCCTGGACAGCTTCTACGGCCAATGAGCAGTTCTTC. This chain uses TRBV6-2 or TRBV6-3 with TRBJ2-1; a weak D match, TRBD1 (6 bases). This CDR3 is built from 18 residues. Trimming took off 0 bases at V and 6 bases at J, with 21 bases between the two ends. The V gene's germline CDR1 is MNHEY and CDR2 SVGEGT.